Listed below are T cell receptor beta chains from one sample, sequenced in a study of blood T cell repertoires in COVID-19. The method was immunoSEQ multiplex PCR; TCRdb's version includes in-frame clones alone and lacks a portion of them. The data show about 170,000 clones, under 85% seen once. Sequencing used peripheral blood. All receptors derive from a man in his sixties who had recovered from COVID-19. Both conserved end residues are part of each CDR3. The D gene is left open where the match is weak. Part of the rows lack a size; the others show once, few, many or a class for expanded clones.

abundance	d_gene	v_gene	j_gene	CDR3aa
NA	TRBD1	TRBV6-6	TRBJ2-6	CASGGTGGSGANVLTF
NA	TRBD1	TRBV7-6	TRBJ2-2	CASSLAQGAPNTGELFF
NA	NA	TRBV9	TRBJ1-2	CASSVGGDGYTF
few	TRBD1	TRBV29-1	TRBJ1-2	CSAGQGGGYTF
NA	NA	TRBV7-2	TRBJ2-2	CASTIGGASGELFF
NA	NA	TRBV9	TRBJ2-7	CASSHDPRGSSYEQYF
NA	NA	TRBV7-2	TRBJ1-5	CASGRDSNQPQHF
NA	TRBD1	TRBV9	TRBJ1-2	CASSPRTETGGYGYTF
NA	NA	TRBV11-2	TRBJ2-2	CASSLESGWTGELFF
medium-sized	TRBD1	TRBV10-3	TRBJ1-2	CAISDDHFDQDRVFYGYTF
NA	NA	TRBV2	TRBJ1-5	CASSDTGFSNQPQHF
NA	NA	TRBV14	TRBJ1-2	CASSQVYNYGYTF
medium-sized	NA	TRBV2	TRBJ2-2	CASSGGRLLPGELFF